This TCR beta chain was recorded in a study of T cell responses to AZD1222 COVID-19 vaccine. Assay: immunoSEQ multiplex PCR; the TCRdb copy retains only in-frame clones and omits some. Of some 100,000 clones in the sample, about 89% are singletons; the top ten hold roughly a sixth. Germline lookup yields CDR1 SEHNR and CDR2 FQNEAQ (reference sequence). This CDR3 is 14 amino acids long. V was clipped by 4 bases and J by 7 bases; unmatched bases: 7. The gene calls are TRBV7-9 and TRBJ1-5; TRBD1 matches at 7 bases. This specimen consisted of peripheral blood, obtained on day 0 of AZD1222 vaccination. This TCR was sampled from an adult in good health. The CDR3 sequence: CASSYGTVIQPQHF. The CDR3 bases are TGTGCCAGCAGCTACGGGACAGTAATACAGCCCCAGCATTTT.